This entry is about one TCR beta chain. Its antigen is currently unknown. CDR1 and CDR2 from the germline V gene are SGHTA and FQGTGA. V dropped 0 bases and J dropped 1 base, with 3 bases sitting between them. This CDR3 spans 13 amino acids. The entry originates in a study of beta chain features in type 1 diabetes. General observations from the study: Reduced insertions and increased deletions marked VDJ junctions in type 1 diabetes patients.

The sequenced template was cDNA made from the entire isolated RNA. The table came from immunoSEQ multiplex PCR; TCRdb's copy has only in-frame clones and leaves some out. The sample consists of approximately 120,000 clones, less than 40% of them appearing once. On average, the one heparinised blood draw given by each donor was about 120 mL. The chain joins TRBV7-3 to TRBJ1-1; D call uncertain. Sequenced input: stem cell memory CD4+ T cells from blood. The clonotype was recovered from a young woman in good health. For the CDR3, the DNA is TGTGCCAGCAGCTTAACACAGAACACTGAAGCTTTCTTT. Protein sequence: CASSLTQNTEAFF.